The 6 T cell receptor beta chains below come from one sample, sequenced in a study of patients and donors after allogeneic stem cell transplantation (dated by TCRdb to the early 2020s). Library prep was done by RT-PCR. Sequencing took place on a NextSeq 550. TCRdb itself trimmed the public reads at Q25 with fastp, ran MiXCR and retained productive beta chains. Entries that share a CDR3 protein sequence are merged under the most common genes and DNA. This sample lists 900,000 to 1,000,000 distinct CDR3 sequences; approximately 19% were detected once. The top ten clonotypes cover roughly 6.4% of the sample. The sample was blood, either unsorted or a sorted T cell fraction (not recorded which). These receptors all come from a human donor who was either an allogeneic HSCT recipient or a stem cell or donor lymphocyte infusion donor (not recorded which). It is not recorded whose cells these are; they may come from a transplant donor.

The V call is TRBV12-3 or TRBV12-4, the J call TRBJ2-2; D is possibly TRBD2 (6 bases). The V end was cut by 1 base, the J end by 6 bases, with 15 bases between. There are 16 residues in the CDR3. The DNA of the CDR3 is TGTGCCAGCAGTTTAGGACAAGCGCGCGGGGCCGGGGAGCTGTTTTTT. Protein sequence: CASSLGQARGAGELFF.

This clonotype was observed a few times. The chain employs TRBV27 and TRBJ2-1, with 9 bases aligning to TRBD1. The CDR3 consists of 15 residues. CDR1 is MNHEY and CDR2 is SMNVEV in the germline V gene (reference sequence). J lost 2 bases, V lost 5 bases, and 4 bases had no gene match. CDR3 region: CASSGGTGPYNEQFF. The DNA of the CDR3 is TGTGCCAGCAGTGGGGGGACAGGGCCCTACAATGAGCAGTTCTTC.

This clonotype showed up just a few times. The V call is TRBV4-1, the J call TRBJ2-7; D is possibly TRBD2 (6 bases). V gave up 3 bases and J gave up 4 bases, with 19 bases separating them. This CDR3 is 16 amino acids long. Germline assignment: CDR1 MGHRA and CDR2 YSYEKL. For the CDR3, the DNA is TGCGCCAGCAGCCAGATCTTTCGAGGACTACTGTACGAGCAGTACTTC. Its protein product is CASSQIFRGLLYEQYF.

This clonotype has only a few counts. This sequence joins TRBV12-3 or TRBV12-4 and TRBJ1-6, with D perhaps matching TRBD1 (5 bases). V was cut by 8 bases and J by 5 bases, with 10 bases left in between. This CDR3 comprises 13 residues. The CDR3 sequence is CASGQGNNSPLHF. In DNA form, the CDR3 reads TGTGCCAGCGGCCAGGGTAATAATTCACCCCTCCACTTT.

In its sample, this clonotype was seen many times. The chain is built from TRBV12-3 or TRBV12-4 and TRBJ2-3; 12 bases fit TRBD2. Trimming removed 7 bases from V and 6 bases from J; junction bases left unmatched: 2. The CDR3 runs to 13 residues. CDR3 DNA: TGTGCCAGCAAGACTAGCGGGAGCGATACGCAGTATTTT. This sequence encodes CASKTSGSDTQYF.

This chain links TRBV20-1 with TRBJ2-3; maybe TRBD2 (7 bases). Germline CDR1 and CDR2: DFQATT and SNEGSKA (reference sequence). V was trimmed by 1 base and J by 3 bases, leaving 14 bases between them. CDR3 size: 15 residues. In DNA form, the CDR3 reads TGCAGTGCTAGAGGACGCGGGGGCGGGACAGATACGCAGTATTTT. It yields the protein CSARGRGGGTDTQYF.